This entry describes one T cell receptor beta chain. This table comes from immunoSEQ multiplex PCR, and its TCRdb copy is limited to in-frame clones, with some not included. The table includes 60,000 to 95,000 clones, under 95% detected once. The source of the sample is a study of human versus mouse CDR3 diversity and MHC coevolution. This CDR3 is 16 amino acids long. Germline CDR1 SGHTS, CDR2 YDEGEE. V shed 2 bases, J shed 2 bases, and the junction held 10 bases outside the gene matches. The TCR comes from a person aged 30-69 years in good health. What was sequenced was naive CD4+ T cells from blood. Described subset: CD45RO-negative CD62L-positive naive CD4 T cells. The V call is TRBV5-8, the J call TRBJ2-7; 7 bases line up with TRBD1. The CDR3 nucleotides read TGTGCCAGCAGCTTCTATCTTGGACAGGAGACCTACGAGCAGTACTTC. Residues: CASSFYLGQETYEQYF.